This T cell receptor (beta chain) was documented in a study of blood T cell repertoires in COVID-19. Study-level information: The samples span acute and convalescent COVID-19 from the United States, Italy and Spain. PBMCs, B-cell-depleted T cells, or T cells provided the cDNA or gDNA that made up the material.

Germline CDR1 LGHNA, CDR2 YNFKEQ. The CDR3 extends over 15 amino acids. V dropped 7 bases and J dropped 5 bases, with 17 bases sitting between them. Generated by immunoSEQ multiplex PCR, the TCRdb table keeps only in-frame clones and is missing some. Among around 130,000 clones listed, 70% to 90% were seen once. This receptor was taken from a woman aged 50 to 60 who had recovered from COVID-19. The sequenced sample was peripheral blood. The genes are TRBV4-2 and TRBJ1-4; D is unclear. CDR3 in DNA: TGTGCCAGCACCCGGGAGGGAGGACTGAATGAAAAACTGTTTTTT. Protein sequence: CASTREGGLNEKLFF.